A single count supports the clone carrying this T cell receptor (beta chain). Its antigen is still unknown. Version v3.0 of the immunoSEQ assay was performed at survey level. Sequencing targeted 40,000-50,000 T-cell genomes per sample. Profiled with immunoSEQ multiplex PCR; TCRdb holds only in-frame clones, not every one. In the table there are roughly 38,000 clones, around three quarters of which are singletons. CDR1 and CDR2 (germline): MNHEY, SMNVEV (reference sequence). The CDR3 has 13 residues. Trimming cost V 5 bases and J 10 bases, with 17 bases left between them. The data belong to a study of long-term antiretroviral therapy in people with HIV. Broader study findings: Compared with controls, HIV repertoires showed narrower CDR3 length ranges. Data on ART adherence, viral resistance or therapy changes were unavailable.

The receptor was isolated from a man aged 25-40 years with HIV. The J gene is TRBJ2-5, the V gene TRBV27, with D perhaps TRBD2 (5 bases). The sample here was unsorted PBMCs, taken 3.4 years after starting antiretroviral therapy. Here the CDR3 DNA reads TGTGCCAGCAGTCCCGGACTCACCGGAGACCAGTACTTC. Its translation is CASSPGLTGDQYF.